The following is a TCR beta chain sequence with its context. There are a few counts of this clonotype. Its antigen specificity is not known. Base qualities are not provided; no much larger clone lies one nucleotide away. The library was made by 5' RACE. The sequencing machine was an Illumina HiSeq 2500. The second PCR ran for roughly 6 to 11 cycles and used a J-beta primer mix along with a sample-barcoded 5' primer. A template-switch 5' adaptor carrying 12 random nucleotides introduced a unique molecular identifier onto each TCR beta cDNA molecule. At least 2.5 million CDR3-containing paired-end reads were obtained from each sample. All of the RNA was converted into first-strand cDNA using the Mint cDNA synthesis kit, with a TRBC-specific oligonucleotide serving as the primer. Following uracil-DNA glycosylase treatment, a first 18-cycle PCR with universal primers M1SS and BC2_uni_R was performed on all cDNA. Per the authors' processing: Each sample was normalized by randomly selecting 1 million high-quality reads, each carrying a distinct molecular identifier. Instead of being binned into consensus sequences, reads that shared molecular identifiers were thrown out. CDR3 identification, clonotype clustering and error correction used MiTCR with a Q25 quality threshold and the strictest error-elimination algorithm. Lower-bound total TCR beta diversity was estimated with a nonparametric unseen species model using Euler transformation. The public reads were reprocessed in TCRdb via fastp at Q25 and MiXCR, keeping in-frame beta chains. Merged by CDR3 protein, the rows form single entries marked with the most common genes and DNA. The V and J calls follow TCRdb's processing rather than the paper's. Here the sample has almost 300,000 distinct CDR3 sequences; 25% to 30% occur a single time. The biggest ten clones account for about 30% of the sample.

The CDR3 starts with the cysteine, ends with the phenylalanine, and has 14 residues. Only the CDR3 DNA stays, 42 bases, in frame from base 1. V sheds 1 base and J sheds 0 bases, leaving 3 bases between their ends. Sequences MDHEN (CDR1) and SYDVKM (CDR2) are obtained from the germline V gene. Systemically healthy Caucasian individuals from Russia, some 36 in total and aged about 6 to 90 years, were included as donors. Each donor gave around 9.8 milliliters of peripheral blood, collected into EDTA-treated Vacutainer tubes. Ficoll-Paque density-gradient centrifugation was used to isolate PBMCs, with at least 7 million per sample. Trizol reagent was used to extract total RNA from the PBMCs, yielding at least 6 micrograms per sample. For every donor, flow cytometry on a PBMC aliquot measured the percentage of naive CD45RAhigh/CD27high T cells. The sample belongs to a study of blood T cells in healthy people across ages (dated by TCRdb to the mid-2010s). Regarding the research as a whole: In model experiments, template switching captured roughly one uniquely barcoded TCR beta cDNA molecule for every two T cells. The study measured age-related changes in TCR beta repertoire diversity using deep sequencing normalized with unique cDNA molecular identifiers. The donors were divided into four age groups: young (average about 15 years), middle-aged (about 39), aged (approximately 62) and long-lived (nearly 85). Donors of different ages were randomly distributed across sequencing lanes to avoid experimental bias. For two donors (one aged 18 to 29 and one aged 80 or older), the study analyzed two additional independent replicas of 1 million unique cDNA reads from the same blood draw.

Broad study findings and their caveats: Compared with the aged group, the long-lived group had more naive CD4+ T cells, fewer expanded clones and increased TCR diversity, suggesting age selection. As age increased, observed TCR beta diversity per million T cells dropped in a roughly linear way, and a significant reduction was already evident by age around 41. Because profiling used bulk unsorted PBMCs, naive and antigen-experienced compartments could not be compared conclusively. Estimates of total diversity based on one million sequenced T cells were regarded as lower bounds and as underestimates. The CMV infection status of donors was not known, potentially confounding age-related changes in expanded clonotypes. The percentage of naive T cells measured by flow cytometry correlated strongly with observed TCR beta diversity.

This receptor was taken from a woman aged 70-85 years in good health. The chain employs TRBV28 and TRBJ2-2; the D gene is unclear. Sequencing was done on a sample of blood. CDR3 reads: CASSLYPNTGELFF. The nucleotide sequence is TGTGCCAGCAGTTTATACCCGAACACCGGGGAGCTGTTTTTT.